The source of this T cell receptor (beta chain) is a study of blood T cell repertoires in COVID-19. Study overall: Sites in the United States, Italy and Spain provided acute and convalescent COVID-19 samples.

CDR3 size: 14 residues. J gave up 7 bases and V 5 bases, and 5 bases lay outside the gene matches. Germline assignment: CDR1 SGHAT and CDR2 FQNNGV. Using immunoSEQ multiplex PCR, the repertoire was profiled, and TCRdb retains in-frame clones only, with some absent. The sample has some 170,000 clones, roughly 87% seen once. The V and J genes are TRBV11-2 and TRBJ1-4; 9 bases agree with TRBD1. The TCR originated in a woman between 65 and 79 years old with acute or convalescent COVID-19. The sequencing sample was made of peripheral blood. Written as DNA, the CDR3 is TGTGCCAGCAGCCGCGGGACAGGGAGTGAAAAACTGTTTTTT. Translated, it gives CASSRGTGSEKLFF.